This T cell receptor beta chain was documented in a study of glioma-infiltrating T cells. Amplification of TCR alpha and beta CDR3 regions from RNA used iRepertoire nested multiplex PCR. Tissue mRNA or PBMC total RNA, 100-400 ng, went into one-step reverse transcription and amplification. Each CDR3 protein gets one entry after TCRdb re-called the multiplex PCR reads with MiXCR. This repertoire shows 150,000 to 200,000 distinct CDR3 sequences, about 40% found once; its top ten account for around 4.9%. Ten or more counts support this clonotype. The antigen is undetermined. Study-wide findings and caveats: CDR3 overlap between tissue and blood was very small. Tissue-blood divergence was below expectation in non-neoplastic patients, above in gliomas.

V lost 4 bases, J lost 7 bases, and 6 bases stayed unmatched. Germline V gene data show CDR1 as DFQATT and CDR2 as SNEGSKA (reference sequence). The CDR3 is made up of 14 amino acids. This TCR was sampled from a human donor with low-grade glioma or glioblastoma, undergoing nonglioma brain surgery, or in good health (not recorded which). The chain recombines TRBV20-1 with TRBJ2-1; TRBD2 matches 11 bases. The specimen sequenced was glioma tissue, nonneoplastic brain tissue, or PBMCs (not recorded which). CDR3 in DNA: TGCAGTGCTACTAGCGGGAGGATTGGTAATGAGCAGTTCTTC. This translates into CSATSGRIGNEQFF.